This T cell receptor beta chain was found in a study of CD8 T cells in ankylosing spondylitis. TCRdb re-called the 5' RACE reads with MiXCR, one entry per CDR3 protein. Of about 240,000 distinct CDR3 sequences listed, 8% to 9.5% are singletons. This clonotype came up many times. The CDR3 consists of 14 residues. With V trimmed by 8 bases and J by 10 bases, 11 bases remained unmatched. Germline lookup yields CDR1 SGHRS and CDR2 YFSETQ. The rearrangement links TRBV5-1 to TRBJ2-1; 11 nucleotides agree with TRBD2. This sequence was found in a male donor with ankylosing spondylitis or in good health (not recorded which). The sample consisted of blood, either unsorted or a sorted T cell fraction (not recorded which). CDR3 protein: CASYPGLAVLEQFF. Written as DNA, the CDR3 is TGCGCCAGTTACCCGGGACTAGCGGTACTAGAGCAGTTCTTC.